These 9 T cell receptor beta chains were all obtained from the same sample, sequenced in a study of blood T cell repertoires in COVID-19. Sequenced by immunoSEQ multiplex PCR; TCRdb stores in-frame clones only, minus some. The table includes 250,000 to 300,000 clones, 87% detected once. Sequenced input: peripheral blood. These receptors all come from a woman between 50 and 59 years old who had recovered from COVID-19.

The chain couples TRBV11-2 to TRBJ1-2, with D perhaps TRBD1 (6 bases). The V end lost 6 bases, the J end lost 4 bases, and 15 bases lay between the germline ends. The CDR3 is made up of 14 amino acids. The germline CDR1 and CDR2 sequences are SGHAT and FQNNGV. Here the CDR3 reads CASRPDRNLYGYTF. The CDR3 DNA sequence: TGTGCCAGCAGACCGGACAGAAACCTCTATGGCTACACCTTC.

This clone was counted between two and nine times. This chain joins TRBV4-1 and TRBJ1-1; TRBD1 matches at 10 bases. The CDR3 is 15 amino acids. V lost 3 bases and J lost 3; bases outside the gene matches: 4. Germline CDR1 is MGHRA and CDR2 is YSYEKL. The CDR3 is CASSHPGTGDTEAFF. The DNA of the CDR3 is TGCGCCAGCAGCCACCCTGGGACAGGGGACACTGAAGCTTTCTTT.

The chain couples TRBV29-1 to TRBJ1-4; the D is unclear. V gave up 6 bases and J gave up 12 bases, with 14 bases separating them. Germline V gives CDR1 SQVTM, CDR2 ANQGSEA. The CDR3 runs 11 residues. The CDR3 here is CSVREGKELFF. CDR3 DNA: TGCAGCGTGAGGGAGGGAAAGGAACTGTTTTTT.

The CDR3 sequence is CAWSPGLWNTEAFF. Here the CDR3 DNA reads TGTGCCTGGAGTCCGGGACTCTGGAACACTGAAGCTTTCTTT. The V and J genes are TRBV30 and TRBJ1-1, with D tentatively TRBD1 (5 bases). Trimming removed 2 bases from V and 1 base from J, with 11 bases in between. The CDR3 is made up of 14 amino acids. The germline V gene encodes CDR1 GTSNPN and CDR2 SVGIG (reference sequence).

In this sample, this clone turned up a few times. J is TRBJ1-2 and V is TRBV7-3; tentative D call: TRBD1 (5 bases). CDR1 SGHTA and CDR2 FQGTGA come from the germline V gene. Trimming pared 5 bases from V and 6 bases from J, leaving 16 bases between. The length of the CDR3 is 14 residues. The CDR3 DNA is TGTGCCAGCAGCCCAACAGGCATTGGACATGGCTACACCTTC. Protein product: CASSPTGIGHGYTF.

V usage is TRBV27 and J usage is TRBJ1-3; 9 positions match TRBD1. Germline values: CDR1 MNHEY, CDR2 SMNVEV (reference sequence). This CDR3 region has 16 residues. J gave up 1 base and V 6 bases, and 7 bases lay outside the gene matches. The DNA of the CDR3 is TGTGCCAGCAGGGGGACAGGGTTAAGATCTGGAAACACCATATATTTT. Its protein product is CASRGTGLRSGNTIYF.

V is TRBV3-1 (or the pseudogene TRBV3-2) and J is TRBJ1-1; TRBD1 aligns across 8 bases. Germline values: CDR1 LGHDT, CDR2 YNNKEL (reference sequence). The CDR3 loop spans 14 amino acids. The V segment lost 4 bases and the J segment 4 bases; nucleotides outside the gene matches: 5. CDR3: CASSRITGGTEAFF. The CDR3 DNA reads TGTGCCAGCAGCCGAATTACAGGGGGCACTGAAGCTTTCTTT.

This chain joins TRBV4-2 and TRBJ2-7, with TRBD2 as a possible D gene (6 bases). This CDR3 is 15 amino acids long. The germline V and J ends were trimmed by 1 base and 0 bases, with 10 bases remaining between them. In germline, CDR1 is LGHNA, CDR2 YNFKEQ. The CDR3 DNA reads as TGTGCCAGCAGCCAAGCTACTAGCATCTCCTACGAGCAGTACTTC. Protein product: CASSQATSISYEQYF.

The gene calls are TRBV7-9 and TRBJ2-3; TRBD2 agrees at 7 bases. Trimming took 4 bases from V and 2 from J; bases not matched to a gene: 12. The CDR3 runs 17 residues. The germline V gene encodes CDR1 SEHNR and CDR2 FQNEAQ (reference sequence). CDR3 sequence reads: CASSSKLARIPTDTQYF. CDR3 coding DNA: TGTGCCAGCAGCTCGAAACTAGCGCGAATCCCCACAGATACGCAGTATTTT.